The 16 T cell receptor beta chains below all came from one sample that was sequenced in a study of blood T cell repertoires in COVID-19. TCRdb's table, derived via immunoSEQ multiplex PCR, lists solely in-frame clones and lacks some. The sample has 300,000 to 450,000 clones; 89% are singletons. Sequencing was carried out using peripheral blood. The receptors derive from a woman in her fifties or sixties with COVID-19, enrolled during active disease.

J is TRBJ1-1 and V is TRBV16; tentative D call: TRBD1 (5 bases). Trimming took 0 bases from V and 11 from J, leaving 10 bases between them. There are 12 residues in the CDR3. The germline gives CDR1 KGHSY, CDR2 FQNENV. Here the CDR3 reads CASSQSGGDAFF. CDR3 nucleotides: TGTGCCAGCAGCCAATCGGGAGGGGATGCTTTCTTT.

CDR3 nucleotide sequence: TGTGCCAGCAGTTTATACCGGGAAGAAAAACTGTTTTTT. Its translation: CASSLYREEKLFF. The chain joins TRBV28 to TRBJ1-4, with D uncertain. Germline lookup yields CDR1 MDHEN and CDR2 SYDVKM. The CDR3 covers 13 residues. The V and J ends lost 1 base and 8 bases respectively, with 8 bases between them.

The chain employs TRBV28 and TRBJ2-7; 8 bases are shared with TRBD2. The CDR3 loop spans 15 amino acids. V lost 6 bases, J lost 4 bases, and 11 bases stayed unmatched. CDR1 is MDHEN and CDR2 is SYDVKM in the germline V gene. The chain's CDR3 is CASRSPSGGAYEQYF. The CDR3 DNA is TGTGCCAGCAGATCGCCGAGCGGGGGAGCATACGAGCAGTACTTC.

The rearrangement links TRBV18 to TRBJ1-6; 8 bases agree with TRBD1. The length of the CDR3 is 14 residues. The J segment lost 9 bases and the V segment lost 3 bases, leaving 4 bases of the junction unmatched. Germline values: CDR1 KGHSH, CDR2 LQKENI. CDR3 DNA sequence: TGTGCCAGCTCACCCGACAGGGGTGGTTCACCCCTCCACTTT. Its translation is CASSPDRGGSPLHF.

This CDR3 reads CASSPPSGDTDTQYF. DNA of the CDR3: TGTGCCAGCAGCCCCCCTAGCGGGGACACAGATACGCAGTATTTT. J is TRBJ2-3 and V is TRBV9; TRBD2 matches 9 bases. CDR3 length: 15 amino acids. The germline gives CDR1 SGDLS, CDR2 YYNGEE. The trim removed 4 bases at V and 2 bases at J, leaving 5 bases unmatched.

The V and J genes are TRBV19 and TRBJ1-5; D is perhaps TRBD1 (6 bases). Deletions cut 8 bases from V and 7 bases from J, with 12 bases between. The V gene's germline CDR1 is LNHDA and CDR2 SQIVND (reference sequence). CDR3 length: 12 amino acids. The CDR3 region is CASCGQLQPQHF. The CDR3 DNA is TGTGCCAGTTGCGGACAGCTACAGCCCCAGCATTTT.

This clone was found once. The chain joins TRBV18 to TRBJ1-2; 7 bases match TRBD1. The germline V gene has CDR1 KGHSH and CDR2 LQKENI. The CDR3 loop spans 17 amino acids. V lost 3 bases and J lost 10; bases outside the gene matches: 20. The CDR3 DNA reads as TGTGCCAGCTCACCGGGACCGGGGGTGGACAGGCGAAAGGACTACACCTTC. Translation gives CASSPGPGVDRRKDYTF.

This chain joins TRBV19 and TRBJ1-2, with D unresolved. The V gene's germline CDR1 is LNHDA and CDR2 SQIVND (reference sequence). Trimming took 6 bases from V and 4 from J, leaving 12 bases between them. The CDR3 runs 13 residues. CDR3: CASRRWQSYGYTF. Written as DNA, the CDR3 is TGTGCCAGTAGGCGGTGGCAGAGCTATGGCTACACCTTC.

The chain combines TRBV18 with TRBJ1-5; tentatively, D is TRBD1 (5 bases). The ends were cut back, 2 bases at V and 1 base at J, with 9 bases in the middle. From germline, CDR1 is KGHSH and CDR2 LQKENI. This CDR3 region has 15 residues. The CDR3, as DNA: TGTGCCAGCTCACCAGGGGCTATGAGCAATCAGCCCCAGCATTTT. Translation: CASSPGAMSNQPQHF. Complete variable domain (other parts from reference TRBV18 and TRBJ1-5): NAGVMQNPRHLVRRRGQEARLRCSPMKGHSHVYWYRQLPEEGLKFMVYLQKENIIDESGMPKERFSAEFPKEGPSILRIQQVVRGDSAAYFCASSPGAMSNQPQHFGDGTRLSIL.

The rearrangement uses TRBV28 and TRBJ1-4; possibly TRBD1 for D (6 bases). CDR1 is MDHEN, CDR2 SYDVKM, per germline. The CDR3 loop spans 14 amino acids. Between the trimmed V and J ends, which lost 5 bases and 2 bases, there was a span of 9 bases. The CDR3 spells CASSRGGTNEKLFF. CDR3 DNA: TGTGCCAGCAGTCGGGGGGGCACTAATGAAAAACTGTTTTTT.

The CDR3 DNA reads as TGTGCCAGTACCATGCGGGACAGGGGAAGAGCTTTCTTT. Its protein is CASTMRDRGRAFF. The genes are TRBV19 and TRBJ1-1; 10 bases align to TRBD1. This CDR3 comprises 13 residues. CDR1 is LNHDA and CDR2 is SQIVND in the germline V gene (reference sequence). V was clipped by 7 bases and J by 10 bases; unmatched bases: 9.

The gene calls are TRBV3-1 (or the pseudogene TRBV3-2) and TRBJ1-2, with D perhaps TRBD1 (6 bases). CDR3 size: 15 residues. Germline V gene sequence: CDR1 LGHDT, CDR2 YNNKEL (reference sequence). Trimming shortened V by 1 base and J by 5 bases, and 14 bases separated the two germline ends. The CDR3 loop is CASSQALQGSYGYTF. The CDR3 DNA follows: TGTGCCAGCAGCCAAGCGCTCCAGGGGTCATATGGCTACACCTTC.

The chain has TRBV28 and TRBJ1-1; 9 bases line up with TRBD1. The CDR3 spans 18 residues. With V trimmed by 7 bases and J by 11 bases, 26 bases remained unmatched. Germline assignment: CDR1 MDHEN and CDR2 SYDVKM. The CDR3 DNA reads TGTGCCAGCACCCTCCCTTCGGGGACAGGGCATCCCCGAAGTCTGGCTTTCTTT. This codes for CASTLPSGTGHPRSLAFF.

The CDR3 sequence is CASSPGFATNEKLFF. CDR3 DNA sequence: TGTGCCAGCAGCCCAGGATTCGCCACTAATGAAAAACTGTTTTTT. The V call is TRBV7-9, the J call TRBJ1-4; no clear D. V lost 5 bases and J 2 bases, leaving 12 bases between the germline ends. Germline-derived CDR1 and CDR2 are SEHNR and FQNEAQ (reference sequence). This CDR3 spans 15 amino acids.

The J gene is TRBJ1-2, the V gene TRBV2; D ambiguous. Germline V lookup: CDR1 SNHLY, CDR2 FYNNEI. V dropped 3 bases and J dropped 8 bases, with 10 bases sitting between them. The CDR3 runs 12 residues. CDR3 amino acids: CASSDGIFGYTF. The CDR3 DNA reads TGTGCCAGCAGTGACGGTATCTTCGGCTACACCTTC.

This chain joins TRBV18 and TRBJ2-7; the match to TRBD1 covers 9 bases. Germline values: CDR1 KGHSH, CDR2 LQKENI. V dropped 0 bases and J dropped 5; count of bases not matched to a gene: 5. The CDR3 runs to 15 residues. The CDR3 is CASSPPGTGINEQYF. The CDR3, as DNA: TGTGCCAGCTCACCACCGGGGACAGGGATTAACGAGCAGTACTTC.